These T cell receptor beta chains were read from a single sample in a study of control samples from healthy donors and cancer patients. Only in-frame clones appear in the TCRdb table, and some are missing; sequencing was by immunoSEQ multiplex PCR. The repertoire includes about 160,000 clones, nearly 96% of them detected once, and 0.85% to 1.3% sits in the top ten. The material sequenced was blood. The receptors originated from a woman in her twenties or thirties in good health. Both conserved end residues are trimmed from each CDR3.

v_call,j_call,cdr3_aa
TRBV28,TRBJ1-3,ASSGPIGGSGNTIY
TRBV19,TRBJ2-2,ASSTGSNTGELF
TRBV2,TRBJ1-5,ASRGEQGAQPQH
TRBV6-1,TRBJ2-7,ASSELAGGPDEQY
TRBV19,TRBJ1-1,ASRDDRAGTEAF
TRBV7-9,TRBJ1-2,ASSPSLAARGGYT
TRBV27,TRBJ1-2,ASSLSPSYLYGYT
TRBV5-6,TRBJ2-7,ASSSQDTSYEQY
TRBV5-1,TRBJ1-5,ASSFSGGSNQPQH
TRBV28,TRBJ2-7,ASPKAGHRREQY
TRBV29-1,TRBJ2-3,SVGSSASTDTQY
TRBV5-1,TRBJ1-1,ASSSPGDTEAF
TRBV7-2,TRBJ2-7,ASSHGLAVYEQY
TRBV20-1,TRBJ2-1,SARLNEQF
TRBV6-5,TRBJ1-1,ASSYSTEAF
TRBV3-1/TRBV3-2,TRBJ1-3,ASSRTGGRNTIY
TRBV29-1,TRBJ2-1,SVARGSDEQF
TRBV5-1,TRBJ1-4,ASSHQPGQGNEKLF
TRBV30,TRBJ1-2,AWSVLRERYGYT
TRBV24-1,TRBJ2-3,ATSMAGGTDTQY
TRBV5-6,TRBJ2-5,ASSLGGGETQY
TRBV6-5,TRBJ1-2,ASSSQGRGYYGYT